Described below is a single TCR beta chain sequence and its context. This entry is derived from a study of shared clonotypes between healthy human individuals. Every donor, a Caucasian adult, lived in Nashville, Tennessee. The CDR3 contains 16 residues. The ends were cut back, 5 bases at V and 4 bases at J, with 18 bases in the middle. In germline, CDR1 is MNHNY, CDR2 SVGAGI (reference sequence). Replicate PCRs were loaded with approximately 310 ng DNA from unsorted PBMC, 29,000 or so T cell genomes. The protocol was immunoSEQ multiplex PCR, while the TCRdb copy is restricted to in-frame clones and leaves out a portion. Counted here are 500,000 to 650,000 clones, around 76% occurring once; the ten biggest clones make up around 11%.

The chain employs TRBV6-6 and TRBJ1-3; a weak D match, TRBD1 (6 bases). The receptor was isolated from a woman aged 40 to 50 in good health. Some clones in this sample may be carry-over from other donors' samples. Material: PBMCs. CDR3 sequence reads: CASSTGGSTTGNTIYF. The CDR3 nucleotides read TGTGCCAGCAGTACTGGGGGCAGCACTACAGGAAACACCATATATTTT.